This T cell receptor beta chain is drawn from a study of Tregs in tolerant kidney transplant recipients. Unstimulated Tregs (CD4+CD25+CD127-) and CD4+CD25- non-Tregs were sorted from PBMCs. With regard to this clone: Its specificity is not known.

The V gene lost 3 bases and the J gene lost 4 bases, with 4 bases spanning the gap. CDR3 length equals 11 residues. Germline CDR1 LNHDA, CDR2 SQIVND (reference sequence). The study, taken as a whole, reports: No direct test of biological reproducibility was done here. Findings come from small patient numbers and require larger validation.

Libraries were prepared by immunoSEQ multiplex PCR; TCRdb keeps only in-frame clonotypes and omits some of them. The table has 85,000 to 95,000 clones, around 94% seen once. Material: CD8+ T cells from blood. The receptor comes from a human donor in good health. The V and J genes are TRBV19 and TRBJ2-7; no reliable D call. The CDR3 DNA is TGTGCCAGTAGTATCGGTTACGAGCAGTACTTC. Its protein is CASSIGYEQYF.